These T cell receptor beta chains were read from a single sample in a study of T-cell memory formation after mild COVID-19. TCRdb re-called the 5' RACE reads with MiXCR, one entry per CDR3 protein. The repertoire consists of about 240,000 distinct CDR3 sequences, with 8% to 10% occurring once and the leading ten covering around 20%. The sample was PBMCs or a T cell subset sorted from them (not recorded which). The receptors were sampled from a man younger than 35 who had mild COVID-19 (a few samples of this study predate the infection). Cell type and time point are not known. The CDR3 runs from the conserved cysteine through the conserved F or W. A D gene is named only where the DNA matches it firmly. Clone size is stated in some rows and not others, as once, few, many or a class when expanded.

V	size	D	J	DNA	CDR3
TRBV20-1	few	TRBD1	TRBJ2-4	TGCAGTGCTAGAGTGAGACAGGGTAAAAACATTCAGTACTTC	CSARVRQGKNIQYF
TRBV27	-	-	TRBJ2-6	TGTGCCAGCGGCCAGGCTCTCTTGGGGGCCAACGTCCTGACTTTC	CASGQALLGANVLTF
TRBV11-2	few	TRBD2	TRBJ2-7	TGTGCCAGCAGCCCCGGGGGCGGGGGGGTACGTTCCTACGAGCAGTACTTC	CASSPGGGGVRSYEQYF
TRBV12-3/TRBV12-4	-	-	TRBJ1-1	TGTGCCAGCAGTCGTCTAGGGGGGAACACTGAAGCTTTCTTT	CASSRLGGNTEAFF
TRBV7-9	-	TRBD1	TRBJ2-1	TGTGCCAGCAGCTTAGGAATGGGACAGGGCTACAATGAGCAGTTCTTC	CASSLGMGQGYNEQFF
TRBV7-2	few	-	TRBJ2-2	TGTGCCAGCAGCTTGGGCCCCGAGAGGGAGCTGTTTTTT	CASSLGPERELFF
TRBV2	few	-	TRBJ2-7	TGTGCCAGCAGTGAAGGATCCCTCGCCTACGAGCAGTACTTC	CASSEGSLAYEQYF
TRBV5-1	-	-	TRBJ2-5	TGCGCCAGCAGCTTGGTCGATACCGAAGAGACCCAGTACTTC	CASSLVDTEETQYF
TRBV12-3/TRBV12-4	few	-	TRBJ1-1	TGTGCCAGCAGCCTGGTTGAGGACACTGAAGCTTTCTTT	CASSLVEDTEAFF
TRBV7-4	-	TRBD2	TRBJ2-5	TGTGCCAGCAGCTACACGGGACTAGCGGGGAAGACCCAGTACTTC	CASSYTGLAGKTQYF
TRBV6-2/TRBV6-3	-	-	TRBJ1-2	TGTGCCAGCAGTTACTCGACGGGCAGATTTTTCTATGGCTACACCTTC	CASSYSTGRFFYGYTF
TRBV12-3/TRBV12-4	few	TRBD1	TRBJ2-1	TGTGCCAGCAGCCAGGACAGGGGTAGTGAGCAGTTCTTC	CASSQDRGSEQFF
TRBV20-1	many	TRBD2	TRBJ2-3	TGCAGTGCTAGGCGGGGGGGAGATACGCAGTATTTT	CSARRGGDTQYF
TRBV5-1	few	-	TRBJ2-3	TGCGCCAGCAGCATCCGACAGCCTAGCACAGATACGCAGTATTTT	CASSIRQPSTDTQYF
TRBV5-5	few	TRBD1	TRBJ1-6	TGTGCCAGCAGCTGGGACAGGAGTTCACCCCTCCACTTT	CASSWDRSSPLHF
TRBV4-2	-	TRBD2	TRBJ2-5	TGTGCCAGCAGCCAAGCTAGCGGGGGGGCCCCGGAGACCCAGTACTTC	CASSQASGGAPETQYF
TRBV14	many	-	TRBJ1-6	TGTGCCAGCAGCCAAGGAAGGGAGTACTCACCCCTCCACTTT	CASSQGREYSPLHF
TRBV3-1	-	TRBD1	TRBJ1-2	TGTGCCAGCCGGAAGACAGGGATCTATGGCTACACCTTC	CASRKTGIYGYTF
TRBV18	few	-	TRBJ1-5	TGTGCCAGCTCACCGAAGGTCAGTATTCGTCAGCCCCAGCATTTT	CASSPKVSIRQPQHF
TRBV12-3/TRBV12-4	few	TRBD2	TRBJ2-7	TGTGCCAGCAGCCCCTTACAGTCCGCTAGCGGGGGAGGATACGAGCAGTACTTC	CASSPLQSASGGGYEQYF
TRBV4-3	few	-	TRBJ2-2	TGCGCCAGCAGCCAAGTCGAGGTCGGGGACGCCGGGGAGCTGTTTTTT	CASSQVEVGDAGELFF
TRBV5-1	many	-	TRBJ2-5	TGCGCCAGCAGCCGGAGGTACCAAGAGACCCAGTACTTC	CASSRRYQETQYF
TRBV7-2	many	-	TRBJ1-2	TGTGCCAGCAGGCAACTCTCGGACGGCTACACCTTC	CASRQLSDGYTF
TRBV12-5	-	TRBD1	TRBJ1-5	TGTGCTAGTGGGCCGGGACAGGGGTCAAATCAGCCCCAGCATTTT	CASGPGQGSNQPQHF
TRBV5-6	few	-	TRBJ2-3	TGTGCCAGCAGCTTGGATGGACTCCTTTCCACAGATACGCAGTATTTT	CASSLDGLLSTDTQYF
TRBV12-3/TRBV12-4	-	TRBD1	TRBJ2-7	TGTGCCAGCAGTCCCGGGACAGGGCACTACGAGCAGTACTTC	CASSPGTGHYEQYF
TRBV7-2	-	-	TRBJ1-1	TGTGCCAGCAGCGGGGGATTGGGCTCTGAAGCTTTCTTT	CASSGGLGSEAFF
TRBV6-6	few	-	TRBJ1-2	TGTGCCAGCAGAGGCAGAGCTAACTATGGCTACACCTTC	CASRGRANYGYTF
TRBV7-2	-	-	TRBJ2-1	TGTGCCAGCAGCTTACGGGGGATCCCCTACAATGAGCAGTTCTTC	CASSLRGIPYNEQFF
TRBV20-1	few	-	TRBJ1-1	TGCAGTGCTAGCACAGAGAGGGAAGCTTTCTTT	CSASTEREAFF
TRBV28	-	-	TRBJ2-5	TGTGCGAGCAGAGGAAAGAGGGAGACCCAGTACTTC	CASRGKRETQYF
TRBV9	-	-	TRBJ2-5	TGTGCCAGCAGCGTAGGAGGGGACCTAGATACCCAGTACTTC	CASSVGGDLDTQYF
TRBV6-2/TRBV6-3	few	-	TRBJ1-5	TGTGCCAGCAGTTGGACAGATAGCAATCAGCCCCAGCATTTT	CASSWTDSNQPQHF
TRBV5-1	many	-	TRBJ2-7	TGCGCCAGCAGCTTGGACGGTCTCTCCTACGAGCAGTACTTC	CASSLDGLSYEQYF
TRBV12-3/TRBV12-4	few	-	TRBJ2-1	TGTGCCAGCAGTTACCGGGACGGTTACAATGAGCAGTTCTTC	CASSYRDGYNEQFF
TRBV6-5	many	TRBD2	TRBJ2-5	TGTGCCAGCAGTCCTATCACTAGCGTAGAAGAGACCCAGTACTTC	CASSPITSVEETQYF
TRBV9	-	-	TRBJ1-5	TGTGCCAGCAGCGTAGAAGGTTATAGCAATCAGCCCCAGCATTTT	CASSVEGYSNQPQHF
TRBV20-1	few	-	TRBJ2-3	TGCAGTGCTAGAGATTACGGGAGATCCACAGATACGCAGTATTTT	CSARDYGRSTDTQYF
TRBV10-3	few	TRBD2	TRBJ2-1	TGTGCCATCAGTGGAGCACTAGCGGGGGGGAGCTCCTACAATGAGCAGTTCTTC	CAISGALAGGSSYNEQFF
TRBV5-6	few	-	TRBJ1-1	TGTGCCAGCAGCCTTACAGCGAACACTGAAGCTTCCTTT	CASSLTANTEASF
TRBV12-3/TRBV12-4	-	-	TRBJ2-2	TGTGCCAGCCCACGTGGCCCTACCGGGGAGCTGTTTTTT	CASPRGPTGELFF
TRBV5-1	few	TRBD1	TRBJ2-2	TGCGCCAGCAGCTCCCGGACAGGGAACACCGGGGAGCTGTTTTTT	CASSSRTGNTGELFF
TRBV15	many	-	TRBJ2-6	TGTGCCACCAGCAGAGATAAGGGATACGTCCTGACTTTC	CATSRDKGYVLTF
TRBV5-1	-	-	TRBJ1-1	TGCGCCAGCAGCTCCGAAAAAGGGCCAACGCGGAAGAACACTGAAGCTTTCTTT	CASSSEKGPTRKNTEAFF
TRBV5-1	-	-	TRBJ1-1	TGCGCCAGCGGATCCCCGCGGGGGGACACTGAAGCTTTCTTT	CASGSPRGDTEAFF
TRBV29-1	-	TRBD1	TRBJ1-2	TGCAGCGTTACGGGACAGGGACGCTATGGCTACACCTTC	CSVTGQGRYGYTF
TRBV4-2	few	-	TRBJ2-1	TGTGCCAGCAGCCAAGATGGCACTAGCCTCCCCAATGAGCAGTTCTTC	CASSQDGTSLPNEQFF
TRBV2	-	-	TRBJ1-5	TGTGCCAGCAGTTGGGGGCAACACAATCAGCCCCAGCATTTT	CASSWGQHNQPQHF